This TCR beta chain is drawn from a study of blood T cells in healthy people across ages. Overall study findings and caveats: No one knew whether donors had CMV, which possibly confounded expanded clonotype changes. Measured against age, TCR beta diversity per million T cells decreased in a roughly linear manner.

Germline CDR1 and CDR2: SQVTM and ANQGSEA. The CDR3 spans 13 residues. Trimming stripped 6 bases from V and 1 base from J, with 12 bases between. Healthy Caucasian individuals from Russia aged 6 to 90 served as donors. This clonotype was seen a handful of times. The antigen remains unidentified. Primers used in a second PCR of about 6 to 11 cycles were a sample-barcoded 5' primer and a J-beta primer mix. Each cDNA molecule was tagged by a template-switch adaptor with 12 random nucleotides. TCRdb used MiXCR to reprocess the 5' RACE reads, holding one entry per CDR3 protein. Here the sample spans fewer than 2 million distinct CDR3 sequences, approximately 39% being singletons.

The sequencing input was blood. This receptor was taken from a human donor in good health. The chain recombines TRBV29-1 with TRBJ1-1, with D tentatively TRBD1 (6 bases). The CDR3, as DNA: TGCAGCGTCCAGGGGCGGACGAACACTGAAGCTTTCTTT. This sequence encodes CSVQGRTNTEAFF. Together with reference TRBV29-1 and TRBJ1-1, the CDR3 gives the full variable domain: SAVISQKPSRDICQRGTSLTIQCQVDSQVTMMFWYRQQPGQSLTLIATANQGSEATYESGFVIDKFPISRPNLTFSTLTVSNMSPEDSSIYLCSVQGRTNTEAFFGQGTRLTVV.